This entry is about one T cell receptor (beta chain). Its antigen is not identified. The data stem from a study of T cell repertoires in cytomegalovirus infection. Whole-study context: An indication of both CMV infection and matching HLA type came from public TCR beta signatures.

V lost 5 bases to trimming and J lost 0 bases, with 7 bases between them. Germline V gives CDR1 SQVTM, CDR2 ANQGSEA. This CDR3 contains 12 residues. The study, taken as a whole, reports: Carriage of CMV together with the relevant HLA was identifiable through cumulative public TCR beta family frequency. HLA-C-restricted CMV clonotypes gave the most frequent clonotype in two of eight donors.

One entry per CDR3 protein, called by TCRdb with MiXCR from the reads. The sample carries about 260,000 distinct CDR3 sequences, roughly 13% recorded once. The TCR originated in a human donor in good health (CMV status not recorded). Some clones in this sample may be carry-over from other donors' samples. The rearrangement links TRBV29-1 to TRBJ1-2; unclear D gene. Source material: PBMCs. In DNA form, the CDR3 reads TGCAGCGTTTCCCAAGCTAACTATGGCTACACCTTC. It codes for CSVSQANYGYTF. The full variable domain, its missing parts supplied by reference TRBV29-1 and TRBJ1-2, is SAVISQKPSRDICQRGTSLTIQCQVDSQVTMMFWYRQQPGQSLTLIATANQGSEATYESGFVIDKFPISRPNLTFSTLTVSNMSPEDSSIYLCSVSQANYGYTFGSGTRLTVV.